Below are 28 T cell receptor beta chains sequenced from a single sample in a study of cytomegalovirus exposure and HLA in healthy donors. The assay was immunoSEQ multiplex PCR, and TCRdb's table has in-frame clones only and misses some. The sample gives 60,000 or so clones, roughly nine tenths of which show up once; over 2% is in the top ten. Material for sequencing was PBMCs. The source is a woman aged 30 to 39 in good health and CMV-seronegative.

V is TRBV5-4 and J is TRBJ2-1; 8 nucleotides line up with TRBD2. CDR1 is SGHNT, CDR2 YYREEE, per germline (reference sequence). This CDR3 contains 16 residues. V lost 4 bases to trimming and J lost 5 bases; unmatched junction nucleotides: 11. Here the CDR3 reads CASSPTSAPRDNEQFF. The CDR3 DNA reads TGTGCCAGCAGCCCGACTAGCGCCCCCCGAGACAATGAGCAGTTCTTC.

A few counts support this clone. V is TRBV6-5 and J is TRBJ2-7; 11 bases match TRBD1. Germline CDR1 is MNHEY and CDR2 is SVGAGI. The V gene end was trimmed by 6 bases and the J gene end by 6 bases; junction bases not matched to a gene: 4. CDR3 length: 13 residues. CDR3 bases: TGTGCCAGCAGCCTTGGGACAGGGGGCGAGCAGTACTTC. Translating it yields CASSLGTGGEQYF.

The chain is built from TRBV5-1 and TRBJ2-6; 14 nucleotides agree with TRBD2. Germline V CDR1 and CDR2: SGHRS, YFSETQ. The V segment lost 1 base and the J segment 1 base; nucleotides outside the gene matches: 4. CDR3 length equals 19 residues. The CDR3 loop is CASSLLGLAGESGANVLTF. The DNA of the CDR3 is TGCGCCAGCAGCTTGCTGGGACTAGCGGGAGAATCTGGGGCCAACGTCCTGACTTTC.

The DNA for the CDR3 is TGTGCCAGCTCACCACTGGCTAGCGGGAGGGCCAGCACCGGGGAGCTGTTTTTT. The encoded protein is CASSPLASGRASTGELFF. The chain couples TRBV18 to TRBJ2-2, with 12 positions matching TRBD2. V was clipped by 1 base and J by 4 bases; unmatched bases: 7. CDR3 length: 18 amino acids. CDR1 and CDR2 (germline): KGHSH, LQKENI.

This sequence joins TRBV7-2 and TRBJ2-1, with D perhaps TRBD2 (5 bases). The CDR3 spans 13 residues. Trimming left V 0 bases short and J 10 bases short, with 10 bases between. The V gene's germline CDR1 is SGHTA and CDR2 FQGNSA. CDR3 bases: TGTGCCAGCAGCTTAGCGGCCCGGGGAGAGCAGTTCTTC. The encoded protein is CASSLAARGEQFF.

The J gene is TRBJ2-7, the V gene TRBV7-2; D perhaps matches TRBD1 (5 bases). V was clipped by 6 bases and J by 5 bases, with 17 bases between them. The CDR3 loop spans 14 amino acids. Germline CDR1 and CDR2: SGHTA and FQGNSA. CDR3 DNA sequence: TGTGCCAGCAGTTCAGGGAATGTCCTGAACGAGCAGTACTTC. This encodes CASSSGNVLNEQYF.

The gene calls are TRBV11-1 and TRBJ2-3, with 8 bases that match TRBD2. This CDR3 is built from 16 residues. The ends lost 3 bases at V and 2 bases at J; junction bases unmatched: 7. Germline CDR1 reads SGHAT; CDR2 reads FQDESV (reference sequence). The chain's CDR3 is CASSFGLAGHTDTQYF. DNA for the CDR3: TGTGCCAGCAGCTTTGGGTTAGCGGGGCACACAGATACGCAGTATTTT.

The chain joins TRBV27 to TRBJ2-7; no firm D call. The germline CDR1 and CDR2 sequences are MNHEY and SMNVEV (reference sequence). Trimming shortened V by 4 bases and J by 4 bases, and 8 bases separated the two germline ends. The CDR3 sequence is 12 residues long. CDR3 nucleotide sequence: TGTGCCAGCAGTTCCAATTTTTACGAGCAGTACTTC. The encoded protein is CASSSNFYEQYF.

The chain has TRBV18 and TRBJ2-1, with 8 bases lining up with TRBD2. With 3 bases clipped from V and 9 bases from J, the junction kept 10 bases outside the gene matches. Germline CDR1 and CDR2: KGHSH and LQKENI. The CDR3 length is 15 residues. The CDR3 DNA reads TGTGCCAGCTCACCCCTAGCGGGCCCACCGCGTGAGCAGTTCTTC. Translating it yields CASSPLAGPPREQFF.

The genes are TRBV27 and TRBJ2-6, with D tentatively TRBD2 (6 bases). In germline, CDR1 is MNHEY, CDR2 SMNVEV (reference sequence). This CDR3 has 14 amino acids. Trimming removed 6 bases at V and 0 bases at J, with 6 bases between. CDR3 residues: CASRRDSGANVLTF. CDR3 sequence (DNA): TGTGCCAGCAGGCGGGACTCTGGGGCCAACGTCCTGACTTTC.

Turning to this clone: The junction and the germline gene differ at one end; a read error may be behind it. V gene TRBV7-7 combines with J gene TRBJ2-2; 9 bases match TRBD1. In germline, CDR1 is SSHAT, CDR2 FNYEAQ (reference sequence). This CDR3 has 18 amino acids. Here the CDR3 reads CASSWGTGPLANTGELFF. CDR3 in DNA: TGTGCTAGCAGCTGGGGGACAGGGCCCTTAGCGAACACCGGGGAGCTGTTTTTT.

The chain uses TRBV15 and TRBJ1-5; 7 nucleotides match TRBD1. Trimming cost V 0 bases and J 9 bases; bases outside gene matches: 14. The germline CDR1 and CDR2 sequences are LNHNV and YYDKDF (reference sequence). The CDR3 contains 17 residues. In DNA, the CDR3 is TGTGCCACCAGCAGAGACATTCCGGACAGGAGGGGATGGCCCCAGCATTTT. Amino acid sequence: CATSRDIPDRRGWPQHF.

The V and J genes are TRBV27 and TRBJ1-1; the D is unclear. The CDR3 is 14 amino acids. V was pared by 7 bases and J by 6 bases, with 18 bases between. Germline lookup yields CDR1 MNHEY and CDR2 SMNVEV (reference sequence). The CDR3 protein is CASTPAGRFAEAFF. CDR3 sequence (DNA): TGTGCCAGCACCCCCGCAGGCAGGTTCGCTGAAGCTTTCTTT.

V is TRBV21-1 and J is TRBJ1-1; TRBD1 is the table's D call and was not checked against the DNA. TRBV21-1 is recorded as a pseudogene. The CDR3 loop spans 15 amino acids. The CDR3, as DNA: TGTGCCAGCAGCTCGCCCACAGGGGTTGGCACTGAAGCTTTCTTT. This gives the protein CASSSPTGVGTEAFF.

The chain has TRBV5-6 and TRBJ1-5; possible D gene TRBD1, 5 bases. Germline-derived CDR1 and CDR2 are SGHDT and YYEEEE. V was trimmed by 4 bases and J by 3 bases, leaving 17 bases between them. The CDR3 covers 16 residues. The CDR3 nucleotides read TGTGCCAGCAGCCGCACAGGAACCTTCTTCAATCAGCCCCAGCATTTT. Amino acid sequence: CASSRTGTFFNQPQHF. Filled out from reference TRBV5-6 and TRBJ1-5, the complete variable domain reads DAGVTQSPTHLIKTRGQQVTLRCSPKSGHDTVSWYQQALGQGPQFIFQYYEEEERQRGNFPDRFSGHQFPNYSSELNVNALLLGDSALYLCASSRTGTFFNQPQHFGDGTRLSIL.

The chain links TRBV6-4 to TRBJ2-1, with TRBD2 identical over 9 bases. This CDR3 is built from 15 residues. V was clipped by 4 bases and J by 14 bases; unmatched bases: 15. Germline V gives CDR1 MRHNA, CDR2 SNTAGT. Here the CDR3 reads CASSVTLPEGGREFF. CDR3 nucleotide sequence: TGTGCCAGCAGTGTCACCCTCCCCGAAGGCGGGAGGGAGTTCTTC.

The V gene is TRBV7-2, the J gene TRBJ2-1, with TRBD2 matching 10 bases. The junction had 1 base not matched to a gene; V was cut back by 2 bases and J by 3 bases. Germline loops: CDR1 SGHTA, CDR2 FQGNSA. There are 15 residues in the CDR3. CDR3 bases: TGTGCCAGCAGCTTAACTAGCGGGATCTACAATGAGCAGTTCTTC. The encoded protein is CASSLTSGIYNEQFF.

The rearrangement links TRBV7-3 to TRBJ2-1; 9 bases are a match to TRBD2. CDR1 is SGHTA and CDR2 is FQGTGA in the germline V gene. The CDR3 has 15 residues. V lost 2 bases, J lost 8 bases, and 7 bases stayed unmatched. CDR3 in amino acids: CASSLAGGRGDEQFF. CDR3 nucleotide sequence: TGTGCCAGCAGCTTAGCGGGAGGGAGAGGCGATGAGCAGTTCTTC.

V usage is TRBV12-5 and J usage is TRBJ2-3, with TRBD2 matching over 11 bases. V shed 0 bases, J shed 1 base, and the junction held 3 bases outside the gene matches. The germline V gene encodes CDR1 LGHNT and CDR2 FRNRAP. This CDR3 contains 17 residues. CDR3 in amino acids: CASGLVLAGEGTDTQYF. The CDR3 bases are TGTGCTAGTGGTTTGGTACTAGCGGGAGAGGGCACAGATACGCAGTATTTT.

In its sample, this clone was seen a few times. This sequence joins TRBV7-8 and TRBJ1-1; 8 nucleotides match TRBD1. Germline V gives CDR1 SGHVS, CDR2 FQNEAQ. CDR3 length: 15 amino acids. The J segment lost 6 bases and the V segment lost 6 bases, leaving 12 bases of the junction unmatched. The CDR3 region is CASRYDRGSYSEAFF. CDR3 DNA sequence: TGTGCCAGCAGATACGACAGGGGATCTTATTCTGAAGCTTTCTTT.

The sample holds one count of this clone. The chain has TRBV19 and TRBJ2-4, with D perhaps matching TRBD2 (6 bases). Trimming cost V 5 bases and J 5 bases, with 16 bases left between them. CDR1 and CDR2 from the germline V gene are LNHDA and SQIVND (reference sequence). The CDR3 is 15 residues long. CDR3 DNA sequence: TGTGCCAGTAGTCCAGGATGGAGGGGCCAAAACATTCAGTACTTC. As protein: CASSPGWRGQNIQYF.

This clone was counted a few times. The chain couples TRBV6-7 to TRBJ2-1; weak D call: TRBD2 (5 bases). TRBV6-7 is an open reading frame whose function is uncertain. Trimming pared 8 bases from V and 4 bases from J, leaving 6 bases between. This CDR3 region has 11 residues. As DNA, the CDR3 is TGTGCCAGCGAGGGATACAATGAGCAGTTCTTC. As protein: CASEGYNEQFF.

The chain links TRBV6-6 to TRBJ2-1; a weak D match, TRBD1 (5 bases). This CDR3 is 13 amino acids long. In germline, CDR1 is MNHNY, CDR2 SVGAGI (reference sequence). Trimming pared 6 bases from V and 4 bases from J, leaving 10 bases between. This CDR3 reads CASSVDSYNEQFF. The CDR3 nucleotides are TGTGCCAGCAGCGTAGACAGTTACAATGAGCAGTTCTTC.

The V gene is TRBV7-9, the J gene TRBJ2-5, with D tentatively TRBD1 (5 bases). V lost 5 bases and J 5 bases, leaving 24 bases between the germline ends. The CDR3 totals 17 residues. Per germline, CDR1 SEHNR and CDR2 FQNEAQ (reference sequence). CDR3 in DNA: TGTGCCAGCAGCCCAGACCAGGGCCCACCGAATGGGGAGACCCAGTACTTC. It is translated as CASSPDQGPPNGETQYF.

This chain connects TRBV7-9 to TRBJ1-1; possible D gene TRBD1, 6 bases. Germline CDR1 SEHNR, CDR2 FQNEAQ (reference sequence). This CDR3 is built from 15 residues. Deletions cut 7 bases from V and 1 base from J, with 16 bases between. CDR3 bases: TGTGCCAGCAACTCGCAGGGGCGGGCGAACACTGAAGCTTTCTTT. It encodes CASNSQGRANTEAFF.

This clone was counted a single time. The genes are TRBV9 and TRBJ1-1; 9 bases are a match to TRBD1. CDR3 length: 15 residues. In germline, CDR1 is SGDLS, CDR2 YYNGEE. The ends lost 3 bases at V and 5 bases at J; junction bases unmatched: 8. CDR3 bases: TGTGCCAGCAGCGACCGACAGGGGGTTAGGACTGAAGCTTTCTTT. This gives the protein CASSDRQGVRTEAFF.

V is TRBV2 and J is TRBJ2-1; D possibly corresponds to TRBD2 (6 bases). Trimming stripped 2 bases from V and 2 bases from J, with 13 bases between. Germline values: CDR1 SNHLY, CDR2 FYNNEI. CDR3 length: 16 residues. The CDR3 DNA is TGTGCCAGCAGTGAAATGGGGGGAGACCCCTACAATGAGCAGTTCTTC. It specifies CASSEMGGDPYNEQFF. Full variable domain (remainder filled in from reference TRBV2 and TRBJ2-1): EPEVTQTPSHQVTQMGQEVILRCVPISNHLYFYWYRQILGQKVEFLVSFYNNEISEKSEIFDDQFSVERPDGSNFTLKIRSTKLEDSAMYFCASSEMGGDPYNEQFFGPGTRLTVL.

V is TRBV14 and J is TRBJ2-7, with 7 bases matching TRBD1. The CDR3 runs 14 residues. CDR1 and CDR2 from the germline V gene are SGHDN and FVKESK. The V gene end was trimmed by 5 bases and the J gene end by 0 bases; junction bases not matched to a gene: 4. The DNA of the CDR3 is TGTGCCAGCAGCACCCGGGACAGCTCCTACGAGCAGTACTTC. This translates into CASSTRDSSYEQYF.